Presented here are 26 T cell receptor beta chains from one specimen sequenced in a study of metastatic and nonmetastatic thyroid tumors. Every patient underwent thyroid surgery untreated. TCRdb re-called the PCR reads with MiXCR. The sample records about 40,000 clones, roughly 11% being singletons. Material for sequencing was blood. The receptors originated from a female donor with papillary thyroid cancer or a benign thyroid nodule (not recorded which). Some clones in this sample may be carry-over from other donors' samples.

The gene calls are TRBV5-1 and TRBJ2-2, with 8 bases identical to TRBD1. This CDR3 has 15 amino acids. Germline trimming cut 0 bases from V and 4 bases from J; bases unmatched to any gene: 2. Germline CDR1 is SGHRS and CDR2 is YFSETQ. This CDR3 reads CASSLATGGTGELFF. CDR3 bases: TGCGCCAGCAGCTTGGCCACAGGGGGCACCGGGGAGCTGTTTTTT.

The sample holds many counts of this clone. The chain carries TRBV5-1 and TRBJ2-3; 7 nucleotides line up with TRBD1. CDR3 length equals 14 residues. Germline loops: CDR1 SGHRS, CDR2 YFSETQ. V dropped 4 bases and J dropped 4; count of bases not matched to a gene: 6. The CDR3 region is CASSPGQSPDTQYF. The CDR3 nucleotides read TGCGCCAGCAGCCCGGGACAGTCCCCAGATACGCAGTATTTT.

The chain employs TRBV27 and TRBJ2-1, with TRBD2 identical over 14 bases. The CDR3 sequence is 15 residues long. V shed 4 bases, J shed 7 bases, and the junction held 3 bases outside the gene matches. Germline CDR1 reads MNHEY; CDR2 reads SMNVEV (reference sequence). The CDR3 spells CASSWGLAGVNEQFF. CDR3 DNA: TGTGCCAGCAGTTGGGGACTAGCGGGAGTGAATGAGCAGTTCTTC.

The CDR3 here is CASSPTDFHTGELFF. The CDR3 nucleotides read TGTGCCAGCAGCCCTACCGACTTTCACACCGGGGAGCTGTTTTTT. The V and J genes are TRBV11-2 and TRBJ2-2; D call uncertain. The CDR3 is 15 residues long. V gave up 5 bases and J gave up 3 bases, with 13 bases separating them. Per germline, CDR1 SGHAT and CDR2 FQNNGV.

This clone was detected many times. The chain combines TRBV28 with TRBJ2-1, with 8 bases fitting TRBD2. From germline, CDR1 is MDHEN and CDR2 SYDVKM. The ends lost 4 bases at V and 0 bases at J; junction bases unmatched: 17. The CDR3 is made up of 20 amino acids. The CDR3 loop reads CASSSPVSGRLRSSYNEQFF. DNA for the CDR3: TGTGCCAGCAGTTCCCCGGTCAGCGGGAGACTAAGGAGCTCCTACAATGAGCAGTTCTTC.

The table lists this clone with many counts. The J gene is TRBJ2-1, the V gene TRBV12-3 or TRBV12-4; possibly TRBD2 for D (5 bases). The length of the CDR3 is 12 residues. V lost 5 bases and J 9 bases, leaving 11 bases between the germline ends. The CDR3 here is CASSRGSGEQFF. In nucleotides, the CDR3 is TGTGCCAGCAGTAGAGGGAGTGGTGAGCAGTTCTTC.

This clone was observed at least ten times. The V gene is TRBV15, the J gene TRBJ2-1; D assignment may be TRBD1 or TRBD2 (5 bases each). In germline, CDR1 is LNHNV, CDR2 YYDKDF (reference sequence). V was clipped by 9 bases and J by 7 bases, with 19 bases between them. The CDR3 runs to 14 residues. The CDR3 DNA reads TGTGCCACTAAGGGAGCGAGGGGTCTTAATGAGCAGTTCTTC. Its translation is CATKGARGLNEQFF.

This clone showed up many times. The gene calls are TRBV2 and TRBJ2-7; 11 bases line up with TRBD2. The CDR3 sequence is 15 residues long. CDR1 is SNHLY, CDR2 FYNNEI, per germline. V shed 6 bases and J 2 bases; nucleotides not matched to a gene: 6. DNA of the CDR3: TGTGCCAGCAGACGACTAGCGGGAATAGCCTACGAGCAGTACTTC. Translation: CASRRLAGIAYEQYF. The full variable domain, rest sourced from reference TRBV2 and TRBJ2-7, is EPEVTQTPSHQVTQMGQEVILRCVPISNHLYFYWYRQILGQKVEFLVSFYNNEISEKSEIFDDQFSVERPDGSNFTLKIRSTKLEDSAMYFCASRRLAGIAYEQYFGPGTRLTVT.

This clone has only one observation. With a much larger clone just one base away, this may be a read error. Other DNA sequences from this sample encode an identical CDR3 as well. CDR3 nucleotides: TGTGCCACCAGTGACCGGAGACGCGGTAGAACCTACAATGAGCAGTTCTTC. It specifies CATSDRRRGRTYNEQFF. V is TRBV24-1 and J is TRBJ2-1, with D hard to call. The CDR3 extends over 17 amino acids. From germline, CDR1 is KGHDR and CDR2 SFDVKD. Trimming took off 4 bases at V and 2 bases at J, with 17 bases between the two ends.

This clone was counted many times. The J gene is TRBJ2-1, the V gene TRBV15; maybe TRBD1 (6 bases). With 1 base removed from V and 1 base from J, the gap between germline ends came to 8 bases. This CDR3 comprises 15 residues. Germline loops: CDR1 LNHNV, CDR2 YYDKDF (reference sequence). CDR3 bases: TGTGCCACCAGCAGAGGCAGGGGATCCTACAATGAGCAGTTCTTC. Its protein is CATSRGRGSYNEQFF.

The sample holds many counts of this clone. The chain has TRBV6-1 and TRBJ2-7; 8 bases line up with TRBD2. The CDR3 sequence is 17 residues long. The germline gives CDR1 MNHNS, CDR2 SASEGT. With V trimmed by 5 bases and J by 2 bases, 14 bases remained unmatched. The CDR3, as DNA: TGTGCCAGCAGTAACCAACCCCCCCTAGCGGGTACCTACGAGCAGTACTTC. Translated: CASSNQPPLAGTYEQYF.

This clone has a handful of counts. This may arise from a read error, as a much more abundant clone is one base away. The chain uses TRBV12-3 or TRBV12-4 and TRBJ1-1; D unclear. The CDR3 sequence is 11 residues long. The CDR3 loop reads CAGSLEVVAFF. The CDR3 DNA follows: TGTGCCGGCAGCCTCGAGGTAGTCGCTTTCTTT.

This clone was recorded many times. CDR3 loop: CASSRVVSGRAYEQYF. For the CDR3, the DNA is TGTGCCAGCAGCCGAGTCGTCTCGGGGAGGGCCTACGAGCAGTACTTC. The gene calls are TRBV4-2 and TRBJ2-7; the match to TRBD2 covers 7 bases. The CDR3 loop spans 16 amino acids. Trimming removed 4 bases from V and 2 bases from J; junction bases left unmatched: 11. Germline V gene sequence: CDR1 LGHNA, CDR2 YNFKEQ.

Ten or more counts support this clone. The chain recombines TRBV6-1 with TRBJ2-7; D tentatively fits TRBD1 or TRBD2 (5 bases each). Germline values: CDR1 MNHNS, CDR2 SASEGT. This CDR3 is 17 amino acids long. Trimming stripped 2 bases from V and 1 base from J, with 18 bases between. The CDR3 sequence is CASSEYSPGTGSYEQYF. The CDR3 bases are TGTGCCAGCAGTGAATATTCTCCCGGGACGGGTTCCTACGAGCAGTACTTC.

This clone showed up just a few times. This rearrangement joins TRBV29-1 to TRBJ1-1; 8 positions match TRBD1. V was pared by 3 bases and J by 3 bases, with 9 bases of the junction left unmatched. The CDR3 contains 15 residues. The germline CDR1 and CDR2 sequences are SQVTM and ANQGSEA. Written as DNA, the CDR3 is TGCAGCGTTGATAGGGCAGGGGGCTCGGACACTGAAGCTTTCTTT. Its protein is CSVDRAGGSDTEAFF. The whole variable domain, filled in from reference TRBV29-1 and TRBJ1-1, reads SAVISQKPSRDICQRGTSLTIQCQVDSQVTMMFWYRQQPGQSLTLIATANQGSEATYESGFVIDKFPISRPNLTFSTLTVSNMSPEDSSIYLCSVDRAGGSDTEAFFGQGTRLTVV.

This clone was detected many times. V and J are TRBV6-2 or TRBV6-3 and TRBJ2-2; D is perhaps TRBD1 (5 bases). Germline V lookup: CDR1 MNHEY, CDR2 SVGEGT. The CDR3 loop spans 15 amino acids. The V gene lost 1 base and the J gene lost 7 bases, with 13 bases spanning the gap. The chain's CDR3 is CASSYLGRAFGELFF. The CDR3 DNA reads TGTGCCAGCAGTTACTTGGGCAGGGCCTTCGGGGAGCTGTTTTTT.

This clone was counted ten times or more. The chain recombines TRBV5-1 with TRBJ2-1; 9 bases agree with TRBD1. The CDR3 extends over 13 amino acids. V lost 2 bases and J lost 10; bases outside the gene matches: 4. Germline V CDR1 and CDR2: SGHRS, YFSETQ. Here the CDR3 DNA reads TGCGCCAGCAGCTTCACAGGGGGCCGGGAGCAGTTCTTC. Translated, it gives CASSFTGGREQFF.

This clone was seen at least ten times. V usage is TRBV2 and J usage is TRBJ2-1; TRBD2 is a possible D gene (6 bases). Trimming pared 7 bases from V and 10 bases from J, leaving 17 bases between. Per germline, CDR1 SNHLY and CDR2 FYNNEI. The CDR3 has 13 amino acids. The CDR3 reads CASMGGLEQEQFF. The CDR3 DNA sequence: TGTGCCAGCATGGGGGGACTGGAGCAGGAGCAGTTCTTC. Complete variable domain (other parts from reference TRBV2 and TRBJ2-1): EPEVTQTPSHQVTQMGQEVILRCVPISNHLYFYWYRQILGQKVEFLVSFYNNEISEKSEIFDDQFSVERPDGSNFTLKIRSTKLEDSAMYFCASMGGLEQEQFFGPGTRLTVL.

This clone was recorded many times. The rearrangement links TRBV2 to TRBJ1-1, with 7 bases that match TRBD1. This CDR3 region has 13 residues. V dropped 8 bases and J dropped 0; count of bases not matched to a gene: 3. The germline V gene encodes CDR1 SNHLY and CDR2 FYNNEI. CDR3 in amino acids: CASGDSLNTEAFF. The CDR3 DNA follows: TGTGCCAGCGGGGACAGCCTGAACACTGAAGCTTTCTTT.

This clone came up many times. This chain connects TRBV28 to TRBJ2-7; D unclear. V was clipped by 1 base and J by 3 bases, with 16 bases between them. From germline, CDR1 is MDHEN and CDR2 SYDVKM. CDR3 length equals 16 residues. This CDR3 reads CASSLSPDWAGYEQYF. CDR3 DNA: TGTGCCAGCAGTTTATCTCCTGACTGGGCCGGCTACGAGCAGTACTTC.

This clone was seen at least ten times. J is TRBJ1-2 and V is TRBV4-1; D remains ambiguous. V lost 1 base and J lost 2, with 8 bases in between. The CDR3 extends over 14 amino acids. Germline CDR1 is MGHRA and CDR2 is YSYEKL. In nucleotides, the CDR3 is TGCGCCAGCAGCCAAGTCTACACAAACTATGGCTACACCTTC. This gives the protein CASSQVYTNYGYTF.

This clone has a count of ten or more. The chain links TRBV6-1 to TRBJ2-7; TRBD1 aligns across 9 bases. The V and J ends lost 6 bases and 7 bases, in that order; junction bases with no gene match: 13. The CDR3 extends over 15 amino acids. Germline V CDR1 and CDR2: MNHNS, SASEGT. The CDR3 is CASRQKAQGAGEQYF. DNA for the CDR3: TGTGCCAGCAGACAAAAGGCACAGGGGGCGGGAGAGCAGTACTTC.

This clone was detected ten times or more. The chain joins TRBV20-1 to TRBJ2-7; 12 bases align to TRBD2. This CDR3 has 16 residues. The V gene end was trimmed by 5 bases and the J gene end by 5 bases; junction bases not matched to a gene: 13. Looked up from germline, CDR1 is DFQATT and CDR2 is SNEGSKA (reference sequence). The CDR3 protein is CSAGGLAGGPMDEQYF. The CDR3 DNA sequence: TGCAGTGCTGGGGGACTAGCGGGTGGACCTATGGACGAGCAGTACTTC.

The chain employs TRBV5-1 and TRBJ2-5; D possibly uses TRBD1 or TRBD2 (6 bases each). The CDR3 runs 13 residues. Trimming pared 9 bases from V and 5 bases from J, leaving 17 bases between. Germline V gene data show CDR1 as SGHRS and CDR2 as YFSETQ. The CDR3 coding sequence is TGCGCCACCTCCCGTGGGGGGCCGGAGACCCAGTACTTC. Protein sequence: CATSRGGPETQYF.

In the case of this clone: A junction end diverges from the germline sequence, so it may reflect a read error. This chain connects TRBV11-2 to TRBJ1-6; 8 nucleotides align to TRBD1. The CDR3 has 11 residues. Germline lookup yields CDR1 SGHAT and CDR2 FQNNGV. DNA of the CDR3: TGTGCCAGCAGCTCTGGACAGGGCGTATACTTT. It translates to CASSSGQGVYF.

This clone was observed a few times. An end of the junction differs from the germline gene, which may be a read error. The chain has TRBV12-3 or TRBV12-4 and TRBJ1-2; tentative D call: TRBD1 (6 bases). The CDR3 contains 14 residues. The CDR3 region has the DNA TGTGCCAGCAGTTTAGCGGGGGCCTGGGATGGCCACACCTTC. As protein: CASSLAGAWDGHTF.